This T cell receptor beta chain was documented in a study of T cells after yellow fever vaccination. Across the whole study: Sorting of the EM, EMRA, CM and Tscm memory subsets was carried out using CD3, CD45RA, CCR7 and CD95.

MiXCR, run by TCRdb on the 5' RACE reads, gives a single entry per CDR3 protein. The profile shows around 30,000 distinct CDR3 sequences, 8% to 11% of them singletons. The sample holds many counts of this clonotype. CDR1 SGHRS and CDR2 YFSETQ come from the germline V gene. The germline V and J ends were trimmed by 5 bases and 2 bases, with 15 bases remaining between them. The CDR3 length is 15 residues. General study points: Sorted repertoires could include abundant contaminating clonotypes from bulk cells.

The sequence was obtained from a man aged 18 to 30 who received the YFV17D yellow fever vaccine. The sequencing used PBMCs, either bulk or a sorted T-cell subset (CD4+, CD8+, memory, or dextramer-sorted; not recorded which), collected around 14 days after the first yellow fever vaccination. V and J are TRBV5-1 and TRBJ2-3; D is undetermined. In nucleotides, the CDR3 is TGCGCCAGCAGACCACGACCTGGACCCACAGATACGCAGTATTTT. Its translation is CASRPRPGPTDTQYF.